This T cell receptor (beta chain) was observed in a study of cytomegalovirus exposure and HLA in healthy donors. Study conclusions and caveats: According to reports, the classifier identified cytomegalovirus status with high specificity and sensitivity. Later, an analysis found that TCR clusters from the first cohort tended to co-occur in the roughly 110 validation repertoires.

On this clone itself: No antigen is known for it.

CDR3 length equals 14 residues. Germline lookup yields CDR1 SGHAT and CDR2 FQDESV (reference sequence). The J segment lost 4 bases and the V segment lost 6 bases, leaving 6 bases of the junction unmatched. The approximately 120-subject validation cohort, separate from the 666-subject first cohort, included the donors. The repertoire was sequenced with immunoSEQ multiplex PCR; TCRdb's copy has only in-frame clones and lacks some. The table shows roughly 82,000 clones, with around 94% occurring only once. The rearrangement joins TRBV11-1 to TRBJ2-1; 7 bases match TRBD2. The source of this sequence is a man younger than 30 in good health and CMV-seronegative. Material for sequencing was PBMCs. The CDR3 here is CASSPSGAYNEQFF. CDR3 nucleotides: TGTGCCAGCAGTCCCAGCGGGGCTTACAATGAGCAGTTCTTC.